This T cell receptor beta chain was obtained from a study of T cell responses to AZD1222 COVID-19 vaccine. Generated by immunoSEQ multiplex PCR, the TCRdb table keeps only in-frame clones and is missing some. The table shows more than 95,000 clones, with just over 85% occurring only once. Germline V lookup: CDR1 LGHNT, CDR2 FRNRAP. The V and J ends lost 3 bases and 6 bases respectively, with 11 bases between them. This CDR3 has 14 amino acids. The clonotype originates from an adult who received the AZD1222 COVID-19 vaccine. Sequencing was performed on peripheral blood, taken 28 days after the second AZD1222 dose. V gene TRBV12-5 combines with J gene TRBJ1-4; D not resolved. CDR3 DNA sequence: TGTGCTAGTGGTTTTTGGCCCGCGTATGAAAAACTGTTTTTT. Amino acids: CASGFWPAYEKLFF. The full variable domain, its missing parts supplied by reference TRBV12-5 and TRBJ1-4, is DARVTQTPRHKVTEMGQEVTMRCQPILGHNTVFWYRQTMMQGLELLAYFRNRAPLDDSGMPKDRFSAEMPDATLATLKIQPSEPRDSAVYFCASGFWPAYEKLFFGSGTQLSVL.